A single sample gave rise to the 9 T cell receptor beta chains below, sequenced in a study of brain metastases from non-small cell lung cancer. TCRdb's table, derived via immunoSEQ multiplex PCR, lists solely in-frame clones and lacks some. The data hold fewer than 1,900 clones, with roughly 79% observed a single time. Source material: tumor-adjacent normal tissue. The receptors come from a donor aged 40 or older with non-small cell lung cancer.

The chain couples TRBV12-3 or TRBV12-4 to TRBJ1-1; D remains ambiguous. V lost 5 bases and J 4 bases, leaving 8 bases between the germline ends. This CDR3 is built from 12 residues. CDR3 region: CASSPGRTEAFF. In DNA, the CDR3 is TGTGCCAGCAGTCCCGGACGCACTGAAGCTTTCTTT.

This chain joins TRBV9 and TRBJ1-4; TRBD1 is a possible D gene (6 bases). The CDR3 consists of 14 residues. The V end was cut by 4 bases, the J end by 7 bases, with 14 bases between. From germline, CDR1 is SGDLS and CDR2 YYNGEE. The CDR3 DNA reads as TGTGCCAGCAGCATCGGGACAACGGGTGAAAAACTGTTTTTT. This gives the protein CASSIGTTGEKLFF.

The chain combines TRBV24-1 with TRBJ2-3, with 8 bases fitting TRBD1. The CDR3 has 15 residues. The germline gives CDR1 KGHDR, CDR2 SFDVKD. Losses at the gene ends were 6 bases for V and 1 base for J; bases not matched to a gene: 5. CDR3 region: CATSLDRAGTDTQYF. DNA for the CDR3: TGTGCCACCAGTTTGGACAGGGCGGGCACAGATACGCAGTATTTT.

V is TRBV10-3 and J is TRBJ1-1, with D unclear. Germline V gene data show CDR1 as ENHRY and CDR2 as SYGVKD. The germline V and J ends were trimmed by 5 bases and 0 bases, with 10 bases remaining between them. The CDR3 spans 14 residues. CDR3 DNA: TGTGCCATCAGTAACGGCCAGATGAACACTGAAGCTTTCTTT. It specifies CAISNGQMNTEAFF.

V and J are TRBV9 and TRBJ2-1; 9 bases align to TRBD2. Germline CDR1 is SGDLS and CDR2 is YYNGEE. This CDR3 is built from 14 residues. Trimming removed 4 bases from V and 8 bases from J; junction bases left unmatched: 7. In DNA, the CDR3 is TGTGCCAGCAGCCCACAAGTAGCGGGAGATGAGCAGTTCTTC. Protein product: CASSPQVAGDEQFF.

The table lists this clone with a count of one. The junction does not match germline at one end; this may be a read error. This same CDR3 is encoded by further DNA sequences in the sample. V gene TRBV15 combines with J gene TRBJ2-3; 8 bases agree with TRBD2. CDR1 is LNHNV, CDR2 YYDKDF, per germline (reference sequence). The CDR3 spans 16 residues. The CDR3 coding sequence is TGTGCCACTAGCAGAGGAATGGCGGGAGGAACAGATACGCAGTATTTT. This codes for CATSRGMAGGTDTQYF.

The rearrangement links TRBV19 to TRBJ1-5; possible D gene TRBD1, 6 bases. The DNA matches TRBJ2-3 better at its end, which makes the J call doubtful. The CDR3 covers 16 residues. Per germline, CDR1 LNHDA and CDR2 SQIVND (reference sequence). The CDR3 spells CASSISYRDGNQPQYF. The CDR3 DNA follows: TGTGCCAGTAGTATCTCCTACAGGGACGGCAATCAGCCCCAGTATTTT.

To note about this clone: Germline is not matched at one junction end, which may reflect a read error. The same CDR3 can be traced to other DNA sequences in this sample. V and J are TRBV15 and TRBJ1-5, with a tentative D call TRBD1 (6 bases). The CDR3 is 14 amino acids. Germline CDR1 reads LNHNV; CDR2 reads YYDKDF (reference sequence). The CDR3 loop is CATSRDEVGQPQHF. The CDR3, as DNA: TGTGCCACCAGCAGAGATGAAGTCGGACAGCCTCAGCATTTT.

This chain connects TRBV6-1 to TRBJ2-3, with TRBD2 matching 10 bases. V was pared by 0 bases and J by 4 bases, with 1 base of the junction left unmatched. Germline lookup yields CDR1 MNHNS and CDR2 SASEGT. This CDR3 comprises 15 residues. CDR3 amino acids: CASSEALAGADTQYF. CDR3 nucleotide sequence: TGTGCCAGCAGTGAAGCGCTAGCGGGAGCAGATACGCAGTATTTT.